Listed below are T cell receptor beta chains from one sample, sequenced in a study of PD-1 blockade in classical Hodgkin lymphoma. The method was immunoSEQ multiplex PCR; TCRdb's version includes in-frame clones alone and lacks a portion of them. This table holds some 8,900 clones, around four fifths found once. The sample in question was peripheral blood mononuclear cells (PBMCs), obtained before the fourth cycle of nivolumab. Receptors were obtained from a human donor with classical Hodgkin lymphoma. Each CDR3 is given with its conserved first and last residue.

v_gene | CDR3aa
TRBV2 | CASRVAGQVLLEQYF
TRBV6-1 | CASRETGTVIYEQYF
TRBV6-5 | CASSYSSLYEQYF
TRBV7-9 | CASSHYRGRVETQYF
TRBV27 | CASSPRQGEAFF
TRBV6-1 | CASSRDYGYTF
TRBV27 | CASSPWTGGVYEQYF
TRBV27 | CASSVYPGGGEQYF
TRBV28 | CASSWADRANYGYTF
TRBV5-8 | CASSLGQGRTEAFF
TRBV15 | CATSPHSRGGSTDTQYF
TRBV27 | CASSYRFIGRDSYEQYF
TRBV6-5 | CASSYERELGTEAFF
TRBV29-1 | CSPVVGAFF
TRBV5-1 | CASTETTGQSSYNEQFF
TRBV7-3 | CASSATPTSRVEQFF
TRBV5-5 | CASSSITGNWPQGPYEQYF
TRBV28 | CASTTWAGPGPLHF
TRBV28 | CASNPSGHYSNQPQHF
TRBV4-1 | CASSLEPSNQPQHF
TRBV7-8 | CASSLMAGNYEQYF
TRBV4-1 | CASSPSPFEQGYGYTF
TRBV18 | CASSPLSGPMVVGANVLTF
TRBV27 | CASSPGQGSIYGYTF
TRBV10-1 | CASSESGVSEAFF
TRBV28 | CASSRLRSSTANTGELFF
TRBV6-1 | CATRPEWGNTEAFF
TRBV19 | CASSWTGGYRDNEQFF
TRBV27 | CASSSEWLGPTDTQYF
TRBV11-2 | CASSTGARTDTQYF
TRBV7-3 | CASSLSLAGGTGELFF
TRBV7-6 | CASRPAEGSTAFF
TRBV5-1 | CASSPLDSGYEQYF
TRBV2 | CASSTPLGRTSTDTQYF
TRBV27 | CASSLFPLAGVLSSYNEQFF
TRBV29-1 | CSVILMRGTGLAFF
TRBV11-2 | CASSLGLQETQYF
TRBV30 | CAWSGQGIEQYF
TRBV9 | CASSPPAGMIFGELFF
TRBV7-3 | CASSRQGANEQFF
TRBV7-2 | CASSLTPYSYNEQFF
TRBV10-3 | CAISESKSGLYNEQFF
TRBV9 | CASSVGGAGELFF
TRBV7-9 | CASSFGTGNQPQHF
TRBV6-6 | CASRPGLAYNEQFF
TRBV19 | CASSGGGDQPQHF
TRBV13 | CASNLEGTGGLAGELFF
TRBV5-8 | CASSTSPGLAKNIQYF
TRBV2 | CASRETGIYEQYF
TRBV5-1 | CASSLKVGAYNEQFF
TRBV5-4 | CASTIGSGLSTDTQYF
TRBV4-1 | CASSRSRQARELFF
TRBV6-5 | CASGRTSNYGYTF